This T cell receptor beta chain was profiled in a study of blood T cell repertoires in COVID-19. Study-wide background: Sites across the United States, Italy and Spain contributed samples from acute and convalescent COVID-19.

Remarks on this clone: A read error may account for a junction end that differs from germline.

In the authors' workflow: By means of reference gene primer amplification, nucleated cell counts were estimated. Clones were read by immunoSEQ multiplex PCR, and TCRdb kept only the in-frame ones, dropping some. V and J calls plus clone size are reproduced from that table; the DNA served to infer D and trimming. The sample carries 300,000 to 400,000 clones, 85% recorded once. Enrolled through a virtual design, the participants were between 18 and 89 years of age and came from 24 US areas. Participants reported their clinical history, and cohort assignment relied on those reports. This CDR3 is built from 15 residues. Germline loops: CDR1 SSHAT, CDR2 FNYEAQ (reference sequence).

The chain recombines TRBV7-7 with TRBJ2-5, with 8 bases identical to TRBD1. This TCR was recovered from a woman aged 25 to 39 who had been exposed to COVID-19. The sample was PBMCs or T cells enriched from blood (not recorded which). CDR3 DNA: TGTGCTAGCAGCCCAGGGGGCATATACCAAGAGACCCAGTACTTC. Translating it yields CASSPGGIYQETQYF.